Listed below are T cell receptor beta chains from one sample, sequenced in a study of radiotherapy plus CTLA-4 blockade in lung cancer. Measured with immunoSEQ multiplex PCR; TCRdb has only the in-frame clones, and not every one. The table records fewer than 100,000 clones, around 80% of them present only once. The source was peripheral blood, collected from a patient treated with radiotherapy plus ipilimumab. The receptors here all came from a human donor with non-small cell lung cancer who had stable disease on radiotherapy plus ipilimumab. CDR3s include the opening cysteine and the closing phenylalanine or tryptophan. The order of the fields is J gene, V gene, D gene, CDR3 protein. The D gene is left open where the match is weak.

J: TRBJ2-2
V: TRBV28
D: .
CDR3: CASRLRSGNTGELFF

J: TRBJ1-4
V: TRBV2
D: .
CDR3: CASKLGGGTTNEKLFF

J: TRBJ2-7
V: TRBV27
D: TRBD1
CDR3: CASSLTGVYEQYF

J: TRBJ2-3
V: TRBV5-4
D: TRBD2
CDR3: CASSSGLGGGTDTQYF

J: TRBJ1-2
V: TRBV15
D: .
CDR3: CATSRDPVDRQGYTF

J: TRBJ2-2
V: TRBV10-1
D: .
CDR3: CASSEGARTGELFF

J: TRBJ2-1
V: TRBV5-1
D: TRBD2
CDR3: CASSQGLAGGSEQFF

J: TRBJ2-1
V: TRBV30
D: TRBD1
CDR3: CAWSATLRRTGGHYNEQFF

J: TRBJ2-7
V: TRBV28
D: .
CDR3: CASSLRLGGTYEQYF

J: TRBJ1-6
V: TRBV7-2
D: .
CDR3: CASSRGGRNSPLHF

J: TRBJ2-3
V: TRBV30
D: .
CDR3: CAWSFEPDGPTDTQYF

J: TRBJ1-2
V: TRBV19
D: .
CDR3: CASRTTGTYYGYTF

J: TRBJ1-6
V: TRBV6-5
D: .
CDR3: CASSPTALRDSPLHF

J: TRBJ1-2
V: TRBV6-5
D: TRBD1
CDR3: CASRSAGGNYGYTF

J: TRBJ1-2
V: TRBV5-4
D: TRBD1
CDR3: CASGLRQGSLYGYTF

J: TRBJ2-7
V: TRBV28
D: TRBD2
CDR3: CASSLSGRPRYEQYF

J: TRBJ1-6
V: TRBV5-1
D: .
CDR3: CASSLSGDNSPLHF

J: TRBJ1-5
V: TRBV5-6
D: .
CDR3: CASGTWGIQPQHF

J: TRBJ1-1
V: TRBV6-1
D: .
CDR3: CASSETTNTEAFF

J: TRBJ2-7
V: TRBV6-5
D: TRBD1
CDR3: CASGRTGGYEQYF